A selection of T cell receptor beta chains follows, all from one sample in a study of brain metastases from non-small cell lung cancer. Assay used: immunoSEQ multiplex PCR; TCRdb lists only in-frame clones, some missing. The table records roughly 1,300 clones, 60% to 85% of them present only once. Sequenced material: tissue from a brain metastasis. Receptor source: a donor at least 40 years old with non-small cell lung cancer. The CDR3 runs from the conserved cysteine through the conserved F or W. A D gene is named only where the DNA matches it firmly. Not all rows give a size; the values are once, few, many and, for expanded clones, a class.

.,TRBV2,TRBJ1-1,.,CASSERSGGAFF,TGTGCCAGCAGTGAAAGGTCGGGAGGAGCTTTCTTT
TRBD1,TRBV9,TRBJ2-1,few,CASSVGTGGNEQFF,TGTGCCAGCAGCGTAGGGACAGGGGGTAATGAGCAGTTCTTC
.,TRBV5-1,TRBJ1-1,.,CASLMGTEAFF,TGCGCCTCGCTAATGGGGACTGAAGCTTTCTTT
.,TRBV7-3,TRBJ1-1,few,CASSKGMRAEAFF,TGTGCCAGCAGCAAGGGTATGAGAGCTGAAGCTTTCTTT
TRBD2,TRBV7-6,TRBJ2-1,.,CASSPHPPTGGINEQFF,TGTGCCAGCAGCCCCCATCCCCCTACGGGGGGGATCAATGAGCAGTTCTTC
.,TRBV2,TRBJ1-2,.,CASSVRGSANYGYTF,TGTGCCAGCAGTGTCCGGGGTTCAGCTAACTATGGCTACACCTTC
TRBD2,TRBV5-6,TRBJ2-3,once,CASSLGLGRADTQYF,TGTGCCAGCAGCCTGGGATTAGGGAGGGCAGATACGCAGTATTTT
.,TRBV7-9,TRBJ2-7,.,CASSTGSPSREQYF,TGTGCCAGCAGCACAGGGTCCCCCTCTCGCGAGCAGTACTTC
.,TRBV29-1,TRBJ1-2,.,CSVVPLQGRLTNYGYTF,TGCAGCGTTGTTCCCCTCCAGGGGCGACTCACTAACTATGGCTACACCTTC
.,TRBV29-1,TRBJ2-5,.,CSVEAGRWETQYF,TGCAGCGTTGAGGCAGGGCGATGGGAGACCCAGTACTTC
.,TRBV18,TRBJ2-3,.,CASSPYTDTQYF,TGTGCCAGCTCCCCATACACAGATACGCAGTATTTT
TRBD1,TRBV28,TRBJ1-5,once,CASSFSTGIGDSNQPQHF,TGTGCCAGCAGTTTCTCGACAGGGATCGGGGATAGCAATCAGCCCCAGCATTTT
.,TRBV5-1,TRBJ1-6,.,CASSLGHGSYNSPLHF,TGCGCCAGCAGCCTGGGACACGGCTCCTATAATTCACCCCTCCACTTT
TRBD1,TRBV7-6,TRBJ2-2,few,CASSGRTGGTGELFF,TGTGCCAGCAGCGGACGGACAGGGGGAACCGGGGAGCTGTTTTTT
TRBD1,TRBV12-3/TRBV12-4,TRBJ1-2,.,CASRQGAQDGYTF,TGTGCCAGCAGGCAGGGGGCCCAGGATGGCTACACCTTC
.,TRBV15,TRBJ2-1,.,CATSRDTGIKFF,TGTGCCACCAGCAGAGATACGGGGATAAAGTTCTTC
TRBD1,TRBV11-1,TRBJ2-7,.,CASSRPGGQGSDEQYF,TGTGCCAGCAGCCGCCCAGGGGGACAGGGTTCAGACGAGCAGTACTTC
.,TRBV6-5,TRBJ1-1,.,CASSYYSGSEAFF,TGTGCCAGCAGTTACTATTCAGGGAGTGAAGCTTTCTTT
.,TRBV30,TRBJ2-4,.,CAWSVQGNIQYF,TGTGCCTGGAGTGTCCAGGGAAACATTCAGTACTTC
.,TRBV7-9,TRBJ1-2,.,CASSHSPQGGNYGYTF,TGTGCCAGCAGCCATTCCCCCCAGGGAGGAAACTATGGCTACACCTTC
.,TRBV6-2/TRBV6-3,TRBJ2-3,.,CASSYGAFSDTQYF,TGTGCCAGCAGTTATGGCGCGTTCTCGGATACGCAGTATTTT
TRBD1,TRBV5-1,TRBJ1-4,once,CASSLGDRVRNEKLFF,TGCGCCAGCAGCTTGGGTGACAGGGTCCGTAATGAAAAACTGTTTTTT
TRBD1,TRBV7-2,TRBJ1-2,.,CASSLGQGGGYYGYTF,TGTGCCAGCAGCTTAGGACAGGGAGGGGGATACTATGGCTACACCTTC
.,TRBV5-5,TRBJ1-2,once,CASSLYRQDYGYTF,TGTGCCAGCAGCTTGTATCGACAGGACTATGGCTACACCTTC
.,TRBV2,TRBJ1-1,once,CASTLGPKAFF,TGTGCCAGCACATTGGGACCAAAAGCTTTCTTT
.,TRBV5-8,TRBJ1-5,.,CASSLEGFSNQPQHF,TGTGCCAGCAGTTTGGAAGGGTTTAGCAATCAGCCCCAGCATTTT
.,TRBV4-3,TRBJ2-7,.,CASSQDMTHYEQYF,TGCGCCAGCAGCCAAGACATGACACACTACGAGCAGTACTTC
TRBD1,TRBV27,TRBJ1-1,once,CASSSTGRSLAFF,TGTGCCAGCAGTTCGACAGGGCGATCCTTAGCTTTCTTT
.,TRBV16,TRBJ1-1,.,CASSQSGSMNTEAFF,TGTGCCAGCAGCCAATCGGGGAGTATGAACACTGAAGCTTTCTTT
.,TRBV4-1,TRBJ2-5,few,CASSQVGGAAQGTQYF,TGCGCCAGCAGCCAAGTAGGTGGTGCCGCTCAAGGGACCCAGTACTTC
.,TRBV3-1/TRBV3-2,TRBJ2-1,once,CASRAVGGVHNEQFF,TGTGCCAGCAGGGCTGTAGGCGGAGTCCACAATGAGCAGTTCTTC
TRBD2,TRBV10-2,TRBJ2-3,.,CASSSGGPDTQYF,TGCGCCAGCAGTAGCGGGGGGCCAGATACGCAGTATTTT
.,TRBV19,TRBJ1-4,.,CASRDATNEKLFF,TGTGCCAGTAGGGATGCAACTAATGAAAAACTGTTTTTT
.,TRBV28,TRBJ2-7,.,CASSTARGRPYEQYF,TGTGCCAGCAGTACTGCCCGGGGGCGTCCCTACGAGCAGTACTTC
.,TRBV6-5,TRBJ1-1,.,CASSYLWDEMNTEAFF,TGTGCCAGCAGTTACCTCTGGGATGAGATGAACACTGAAGCTTTCTTT
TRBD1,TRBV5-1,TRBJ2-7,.,CASSPRQGDSYEQYF,TGCGCCAGCAGCCCCCGGCAGGGGGACTCCTACGAGCAGTACTTC
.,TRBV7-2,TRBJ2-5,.,CASSFGGTPRRETQYF,TGTGCCAGCAGCTTTGGTGGGACCCCGAGGAGAGAAACCCAGTACTTC
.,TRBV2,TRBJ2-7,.,CASSEAPGKTYEQYF,TGTGCCAGCAGTGAGGCCCCCGGGAAAACCTACGAGCAGTACTTC
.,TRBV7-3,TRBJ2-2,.,CASSLTASVPGELFF,TGTGCCAGCAGCTTAACCGCGAGCGTCCCCGGGGAGCTGTTTTTT
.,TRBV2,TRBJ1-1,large,CASTQGSNTEAFF,TGTGCCAGCACCCAGGGGTCGAACACTGAAGCTTTCTTT
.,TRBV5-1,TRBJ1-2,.,CASSPVPGNYGYTF,TGCGCCAGCAGCCCCGTGCCCGGGAACTATGGCTACACCTTC
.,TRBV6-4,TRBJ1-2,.,CASSDSGEAGDGYTF,TGTGCCAGCAGTGACTCGGGCGAAGCAGGGGATGGCTACACCTTC
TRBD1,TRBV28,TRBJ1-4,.,CASSLRDRVFLANEKLFF,TGTGCCAGCAGTCTCCGGGACAGGGTCTTTTTGGCCAATGAAAAACTGTTTTTT
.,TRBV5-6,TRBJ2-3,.,CASSLGLARRDTQYF,TGTGCCAGCAGCTTGGGACTCGCAAGGAGAGATACGCAGTATTTT
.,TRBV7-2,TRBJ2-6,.,CASSFFGANVLTF,TGTGCCAGCAGCTTCTTTGGGGCCAACGTCCTGACTTTC
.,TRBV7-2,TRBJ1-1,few,CASSLATRVNTEAFF,TGTGCCAGCAGCTTAGCGACACGTGTGAACACTGAAGCTTTCTTT
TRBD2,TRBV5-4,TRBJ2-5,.,CASSLSIAGGQETQYF,TGTGCCAGCAGCTTAAGCATAGCGGGGGGGCAAGAGACCCAGTACTTC
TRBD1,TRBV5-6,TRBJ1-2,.,CASSSPGTGGYTF,TGTGCCAGCAGCTCTCCCGGGACAGGTGGCTACACCTTC
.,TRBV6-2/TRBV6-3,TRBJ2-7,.,CASSYAGSSYEQYF,TGTGCCAGCAGTTACGCAGGGAGCTCCTACGAGCAGTACTTC
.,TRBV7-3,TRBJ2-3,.,CASSLVRGGTDTQYF,TGTGCCAGCAGCTTAGTCCGGGGTGGCACAGATACGCAGTATTTT
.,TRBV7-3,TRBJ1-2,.,CASSFPDLRGYTF,TGTGCCAGCAGCTTCCCGGACTTACGAGGCTACACCTTC
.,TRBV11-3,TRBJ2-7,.,CASSLDLSYEQYF,TGTGCCAGCAGCTTAGACCTCTCCTACGAGCAGTACTTC
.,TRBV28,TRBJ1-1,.,CASSLIQEVGFGWTEAFF,TGTGCCAGCAGTTTAATACAGGAGGTGGGGTTTGGGTGGACTGAAGCTTTCTTT
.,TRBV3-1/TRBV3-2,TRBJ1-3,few,CASSQDMVTISGNTIYF,TGTGCCAGCAGCCAGGACATGGTAACCATCTCTGGAAACACCATATATTTT
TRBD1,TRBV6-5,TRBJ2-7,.,CASNRQGGSSYEQYF,TGTGCCAGCAACAGACAGGGGGGAAGTTCCTACGAGCAATACTTC